The sequence of this T cell receptor beta chain was determined in a study of shared clonotypes between healthy human individuals. With regard to this clone: Its antigen is unknown.

Study-wide points: Represented genetic and exposure-history diversity was restricted by having few donors. Depth of sequencing was expected to influence donor clonotype sharing.

Per the original data handling: Because ImmunoSEQ provided only junction sequences with no quality scores, the filtering differed. Assay used: immunoSEQ multiplex PCR; TCRdb lists only in-frame clones, some missing. V and J calls and clone size are those listed in that table; D and trimming were worked out from the DNA. The table lists about 2,200,000 clones, just over 90% of them singletons. With 9 bases clipped from V and 5 bases from J, the junction kept 5 bases outside the gene matches. Germline-derived CDR1 and CDR2 are LNHNV and YYDKDF (reference sequence). The CDR3 contains 13 residues. Positive CCR7 selection of CD45RO-negative cells yielded the naive CD8 cells, and terminally differentiated effector memory CD45RA+ cells were excluded.

The chain has TRBV15 and TRBJ2-1; 9 nucleotides line up with TRBD1. This clonotype originated in a man younger than 35 in good health. Some clones in this sample may be carry-over from other donors' samples. Specimen: naive CD8+ T cells from PBMCs. This CDR3 reads CATRRQGDNEQFF. The CDR3 DNA reads TGTGCCACGAGAAGACAGGGGGACAATGAGCAGTTCTTC.